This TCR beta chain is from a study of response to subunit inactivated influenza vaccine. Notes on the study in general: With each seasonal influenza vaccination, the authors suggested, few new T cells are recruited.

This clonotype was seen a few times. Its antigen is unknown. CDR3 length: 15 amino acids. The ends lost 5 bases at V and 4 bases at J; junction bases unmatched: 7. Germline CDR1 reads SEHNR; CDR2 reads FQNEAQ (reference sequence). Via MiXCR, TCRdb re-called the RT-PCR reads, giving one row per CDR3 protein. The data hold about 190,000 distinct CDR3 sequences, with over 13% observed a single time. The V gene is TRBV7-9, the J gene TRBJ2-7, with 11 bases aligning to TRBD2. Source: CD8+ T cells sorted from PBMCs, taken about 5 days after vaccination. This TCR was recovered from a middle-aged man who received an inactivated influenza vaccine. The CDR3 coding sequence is TGTGCCAGCAGCCCATCTAGCGGGGGGAAGTACGAGCAGTACTTC. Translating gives CASSPSSGGKYEQYF.